This TCR beta chain was recorded in a study of persistence of HIV-infected CD4 T cells (dated by TCRdb to the early 2020s). Regarding the research as a whole: Suppressive ART had been received by participants for a median of about eight years. Apart from a couple of participants who underwent leukapheresis at a single time point, peripheral blood samples of up to roughly 180 mL were collected from participants at multiple time points. Anti-CD3/anti-CD28 stimulation activated a higher proportion of cells, with a lower memory fraction, than antigen stimulation. The study isolated CMV- and HIV-1 Gag-responding CD4+ T cells from ART-treated individuals to examine antigen-driven clonal expansion of HIV-1-infected cells. The clonality of all cells in each sorted population was measured by TCRbeta sequencing, and the clonality of infected cells was measured by proviral sequencing. Cross-participant TCR cluster analysis included under ten participants for CMV and about seven participants for Gag. Overall study outcomes, separate from this receptor: Degenerate expanded CDR3beta sequences were enriched in antigen-responding cells, suggesting convergent selection of CD4+ responses to CMV and Gag. Restriction of bulk TCR analyses to the rare CMV-responding cells that actually carried HIV-1 proviruses was not possible. TCR oligoclonality correlated with proviral oligoclonality within the same sorted populations. Significantly lower TCRbeta richness was observed in CMV- and Gag-responding cells than in anti-CD3/anti-CD28-responding cells, and higher oligoclonality was observed in CMV-responding cells than in CD3/CD28-stimulated and Gag-responding cells. The study involved few individuals and tested only a limited range of antigens.

From its cysteine to its phenylalanine, the CDR3 spans 15 amino acids. The read is trimmed to its CDR3 DNA, 45 bases read in frame from base 1. According to the germline V gene (reference sequence), CDR1 reads LGHDT and CDR2 reads YNNKEL. V and J are trimmed by 3 bases and 5 bases, and the gene matches miss 6 bases of the junction. The immunoSEQ hsTCRB assay version 4 in survey mode was used to sequence TCRbeta repertoires from genomic DNA. For TCRbeta sequencing, genomic DNA was diluted to 10 ng/uL, and up to 1 ug was used per sample. The paper's processing steps were these. Analysis of the TCRbeta data was done in ImmunoSeq Analyzer 3.0, and diversity was computed on productive nucleotide rearrangements. Lower-bound TCR diversity was estimated with the improved Chao index, and clonality with the Gini coefficient using the Immunarch R package. Different nucleotide rearrangements encoding the same CDR3beta amino acid sequence were counted as distinct clonotypes. Differential abundance analysis identified TCRbeta sequences significantly enriched in antigen-responding cells relative to anti-CD3/anti-CD28-activated cells. GLIPH2 grouped TCRs by predicted peptide-MHC specificity, both within each participant and across combined participant data sets. Entries here come from immuneACCESS through TCRdb and include only in-frame sequences with V and J called. Some clones fail to appear in such tables; in the studies checked, an unresolved V gene covers under half of the shortfall, and the cause of the remainder is unknown. The V and J calls and clone size are taken from that table; D and trimming were inferred from the DNA. The sample table records approximately 45,000 clones; 85% to 90% of these occur just once. The ten biggest clones cover about 3.1% of the sample.

This specimen's treatment or condition label, per the study, means: suppressive antiretroviral therapy. As a nonspecific positive control representing the CD4+ T cell repertoire, the cells were stimulated with anti-CD3/anti-CD28 magnetic beads. Sorting of responding CD4+ T cells was based on upregulation of both CD40 ligand and CD69. Participants were HIV-1-infected adults who started suppressive ART during chronic infection. Participants had undetectable plasma HIV-1 RNA below 50 copies/mL for at least 4 years. To be included, a participant needed positive CMV serology and a CD4+ T cell count above 400 cells/uL. Before stimulation, PBMCs were isolated using density centrifugation and depleted of CD8+ T cells. Stimulation of CD8-depleted PBMCs was carried out for more than 15 hours with anti-CD28/CD49d costimulation, CD40-blocking antibody and enfuvirtide, to prevent new infections. Cell sorting was performed on a Beckman Coulter MoFlo Legacy or XDP sorter, and dead cells were excluded with propidium iodide. Genomic DNA was extracted using the QIAamp DNA Mini Kit for samples with more than one million cells and using the Quick-DNA Microprep Kit for all other samples.

Worth noting for this clone: Its specific antigen is unknown. Nothing much larger sits one base from this clone, and base qualities are not available.

The starting material was CD4+ T cells sorted from PBMCs after approximately 19-hour stimulation, obtained from a patient who received antiretroviral therapy. In the paper's terms, the cell subset or site label means: CD40L+CD69+ CD4 T cells responding to anti-CD3/anti-CD28 beads, representing the overall repertoire. The receptor was derived from an adult woman with HIV who was CMV-seropositive. This sequence uses TRBV3-1 (or the pseudogene TRBV3-2) and TRBJ2-2, with TRBD2 matching 7 junction bases. The DNA sequence follows: TGTGCCAGCAGCCACAGCAGCGGGACGACCGGGGAGCTGTTTTTT. The resulting protein is CASSHSSGTTGELFF.